These T cell receptor beta chains were read from a single sample in a study of blood T cell repertoires in COVID-19. Here immunoSEQ multiplex PCR was the method, and the copy in TCRdb shows in-frame clones only, minus some. The sample lists 90,000 to 120,000 clones; roughly two thirds were seen once. The sample taken for sequencing was peripheral blood. The origin of the receptors is an elderly man with acute or convalescent COVID-19. Each CDR3 is given with its conserved first and last residue. Fields, in order: J gene, clone size, V gene, D gene, CDR3 DNA, CDR3 protein. The D gene is left open where the match is weak. Size tells how often a clone was seen (once, few, many) or the class of an expanded clone, and some rows leave it out.

j_call: TRBJ1-5; clone_size: -; v_call: TRBV28; d_call: TRBD1; cdr3_nt: TGTGCCAGCAGGGCGACAGGGTCTAGCAATCAGCCCCAGCATTTT; cdr3_aa: CASRATGSSNQPQHF
j_call: TRBJ1-2; clone_size: -; v_call: TRBV7-2; d_call: TRBD1; cdr3_nt: TGTGCCAGCAGCTCGGGACAGGGTTATGGCTACACCTTC; cdr3_aa: CASSSGQGYGYTF
j_call: TRBJ2-1; clone_size: -; v_call: TRBV28; d_call: -; cdr3_nt: TGTGCCACCGCTGGGCTTTTGAACAATGAGCAGTTCTTC; cdr3_aa: CATAGLLNNEQFF
j_call: TRBJ2-5; clone_size: once; v_call: TRBV29-1; d_call: -; cdr3_nt: TGCAGCGCTGAGCTGGACAGTCAACAAGAGACCCAGTACTTC; cdr3_aa: CSAELDSQQETQYF
j_call: TRBJ2-7; clone_size: -; v_call: TRBV11-3; d_call: -; cdr3_nt: TGTGCCAGCAGCTTAGAGAAGGGGCCAGGAACCTACGAGCAGTACTTC; cdr3_aa: CASSLEKGPGTYEQYF
j_call: TRBJ2-5; clone_size: -; v_call: TRBV2; d_call: -; cdr3_nt: TGTGCCAGCCGTCCCCCGAATAGCGCTCAAGAGACCCAGTACTTC; cdr3_aa: CASRPPNSAQETQYF
j_call: TRBJ1-1; clone_size: -; v_call: TRBV19; d_call: -; cdr3_nt: TGTGCCAGCAAGGGGAGGAGAGGGAACACTGAAGCTTTCTTT; cdr3_aa: CASKGRRGNTEAFF
j_call: TRBJ2-3; clone_size: -; v_call: TRBV28; d_call: -; cdr3_nt: TGTGCCAGCAGTTCAGTTGGCGGCGCTGGCACAGATACGCAGTATTTT; cdr3_aa: CASSSVGGAGTDTQYF
j_call: TRBJ1-4; clone_size: -; v_call: TRBV24-1; d_call: TRBD1; cdr3_nt: TGTGCCACCAGTGATTCACAGGGGGCAATTGAAAAACTGTTTTTT; cdr3_aa: CATSDSQGAIEKLFF
j_call: TRBJ1-5; clone_size: -; v_call: TRBV7-2; d_call: TRBD1; cdr3_nt: TGTGCCAGCAGCTACAGGGGAGGCAATCAGCCCCAGCATTTT; cdr3_aa: CASSYRGGNQPQHF
j_call: TRBJ1-6; clone_size: many; v_call: TRBV21-1; d_call: -; cdr3_nt: TGTGCCAGCAGCAATATCTTTGGCCACCTCTATAATTCACCCCTCCACTTT; cdr3_aa: CASSNIFGHLYNSPLHF
j_call: TRBJ1-4; clone_size: -; v_call: TRBV7-2; d_call: TRBD1; cdr3_nt: TGTGCCAGCAGCTTAGGGCTGTACAGGGGGGAAAAACTGTTTTTT; cdr3_aa: CASSLGLYRGEKLFF
j_call: TRBJ2-2; clone_size: -; v_call: TRBV9; d_call: -; cdr3_nt: TGTGCCAGCAGCGTAGGGTTGACAGTGAGATCCGGGGAGCTGTTTTTT; cdr3_aa: CASSVGLTVRSGELFF
j_call: TRBJ2-2; clone_size: few; v_call: TRBV28; d_call: TRBD1; cdr3_nt: TGTGCCAGCATCGACAGGGGGCCGGGGACCGGGGAGCTGTTTTTT; cdr3_aa: CASIDRGPGTGELFF
j_call: TRBJ2-3; clone_size: -; v_call: TRBV29-1; d_call: TRBD2; cdr3_nt: TGCAGCGGGACTAGCGGAACAGATACGCAGTATTTT; cdr3_aa: CSGTSGTDTQYF
j_call: TRBJ2-2; clone_size: -; v_call: TRBV19; d_call: -; cdr3_nt: TGTGCCAGTAGTATAGATCTCTATAACACCGGGGAGCTGTTTTTT; cdr3_aa: CASSIDLYNTGELFF
j_call: TRBJ1-1; clone_size: few; v_call: TRBV6-2/TRBV6-3; d_call: -; cdr3_nt: TGTGCCAGCAGTACGACACTGCTGGAAGCTTTCTTT; cdr3_aa: CASSTTLLEAFF
j_call: TRBJ2-6; clone_size: -; v_call: TRBV19; d_call: -; cdr3_nt: TGTGCCAGTGCTGCCGGGGCTGGGGCCAACGTCCTGACTTTC; cdr3_aa: CASAAGAGANVLTF
j_call: TRBJ2-7; clone_size: -; v_call: TRBV6-2/TRBV6-3; d_call: TRBD2; cdr3_nt: TGTGCCAGCAGTGGACTAGCGGGAGCTTACGAGCAGTACTTC; cdr3_aa: CASSGLAGAYEQYF
j_call: TRBJ2-3; clone_size: -; v_call: TRBV7-3; d_call: -; cdr3_nt: TGTGCCAGCAGCTTAGGGGTGGGGCGTGCGCAGTATTTT; cdr3_aa: CASSLGVGRAQYF
j_call: TRBJ1-2; clone_size: once; v_call: TRBV3-1/TRBV3-2; d_call: TRBD1; cdr3_nt: TGTGCCAGCAGCCAGAGGGACAGGGGGCTTAGCTACACCTTC; cdr3_aa: CASSQRDRGLSYTF
j_call: TRBJ2-7; clone_size: -; v_call: TRBV6-5; d_call: -; cdr3_nt: TGTGCCAGCGGGGGGTTCACAAGTTCCTACGAGCAGTACTTC; cdr3_aa: CASGGFTSSYEQYF
j_call: TRBJ2-7; clone_size: many; v_call: TRBV18; d_call: TRBD1; cdr3_nt: TGTGCCAGCTCACCTCCCGGGACAGGGTCCTACGAGCAGTACTTC; cdr3_aa: CASSPPGTGSYEQYF
j_call: TRBJ1-5; clone_size: few; v_call: TRBV7-8; d_call: -; cdr3_nt: TGTGCCAGCAGCTTAGGGGTGGGCAGCAATCAGCCCCAGCATTTT; cdr3_aa: CASSLGVGSNQPQHF
j_call: TRBJ2-3; clone_size: -; v_call: TRBV27; d_call: -; cdr3_nt: TGTGCCAGCAGCTCCTTTGCGGGGTTCCCAGATACGCAGTATTTT; cdr3_aa: CASSSFAGFPDTQYF
j_call: TRBJ2-7; clone_size: -; v_call: TRBV7-6; d_call: TRBD1; cdr3_nt: TGTGCCAGCAGCACTCATCGGGACAGGGTTTCCTACGAGCAGTACTTC; cdr3_aa: CASSTHRDRVSYEQYF
j_call: TRBJ2-7; clone_size: -; v_call: TRBV24-1; d_call: TRBD1; cdr3_nt: TGTGCCACCAGTGATTGGACCCGGGACAGGGCCACCCACGAGCAGTACTTC; cdr3_aa: CATSDWTRDRATHEQYF
j_call: TRBJ1-3; clone_size: -; v_call: TRBV6-5; d_call: -; cdr3_nt: TGTGCCAGCAGTTACTCCGGACTTAGCACCATATATTTT; cdr3_aa: CASSYSGLSTIYF
j_call: TRBJ1-2; clone_size: -; v_call: TRBV6-1; d_call: TRBD1; cdr3_nt: TGTGCCAGCAGTGAAGCGCAGGGGGCAAGCTATGGCTACACCTTC; cdr3_aa: CASSEAQGASYGYTF
j_call: TRBJ1-2; clone_size: -; v_call: TRBV27; d_call: -; cdr3_nt: TGTGCCAGCAGCTACGACGGCAGGGACTATGGCTACACCTTC; cdr3_aa: CASSYDGRDYGYTF
j_call: TRBJ2-1; clone_size: -; v_call: TRBV29-1; d_call: -; cdr3_nt: TGCAGCGTTGAACCCCCTAGCCGTGACTCCTACAATGAGCAGTTCTTC; cdr3_aa: CSVEPPSRDSYNEQFF
j_call: TRBJ2-3; clone_size: -; v_call: TRBV28; d_call: -; cdr3_nt: TGTGCCAGCTCCTTCTCGGGGGATACGCAGTATTTT; cdr3_aa: CASSFSGDTQYF
j_call: TRBJ2-2; clone_size: once; v_call: TRBV11-3; d_call: -; cdr3_nt: TGTGCCAGCAGCCAGGGTCTGAGCGCGGCCGGGGAGCTGTTTTTT; cdr3_aa: CASSQGLSAAGELFF
j_call: TRBJ2-5; clone_size: -; v_call: TRBV7-8; d_call: -; cdr3_nt: TGTGCCAGCAGCTCCCTTACATTTGGTGCGGGAGAGACCCAGTACTTC; cdr3_aa: CASSSLTFGAGETQYF
j_call: TRBJ2-3; clone_size: -; v_call: TRBV2; d_call: TRBD2; cdr3_nt: TGTGCCAGCACCGAGGGGAGGGGAAAGCAGTATTTT; cdr3_aa: CASTEGRGKQYF
j_call: TRBJ2-1; clone_size: -; v_call: TRBV6-5; d_call: TRBD2; cdr3_nt: TGTGCCAGCGCCCAGCGGGAGGGCGGGAATGAGCAGTTCTTC; cdr3_aa: CASAQREGGNEQFF
j_call: TRBJ2-5; clone_size: -; v_call: TRBV9; d_call: -; cdr3_nt: TGTGCCAGCAGCGTAGTGTCCAGGGCTGGAGAGACCCAGTACTTC; cdr3_aa: CASSVVSRAGETQYF
j_call: TRBJ2-3; clone_size: few; v_call: TRBV19; d_call: TRBD1; cdr3_nt: TGTGCCAGTCGACAGGGGAATACGCAGTATTTT; cdr3_aa: CASRQGNTQYF
j_call: TRBJ2-2; clone_size: -; v_call: TRBV3-1/TRBV3-2; d_call: -; cdr3_nt: TGTGCCAGCAGCCAAGAGGGACTTACCGGGGAGCTGTTTTTT; cdr3_aa: CASSQEGLTGELFF
j_call: TRBJ1-2; clone_size: few; v_call: TRBV27; d_call: -; cdr3_nt: TGTGCCAGCTTCAGTTCAGGGTCGAGGATCTACACCTTC; cdr3_aa: CASFSSGSRIYTF
j_call: TRBJ2-4; clone_size: -; v_call: TRBV4-3; d_call: -; cdr3_nt: TGCGCCAGCAGCCAAGCCGGGGCGGACAGTAACATTCAGTACTTC; cdr3_aa: CASSQAGADSNIQYF
j_call: TRBJ2-2; clone_size: -; v_call: TRBV19; d_call: TRBD2; cdr3_nt: TGTGCCAGTAGTGGGCTAGCGGGGTACACCGGGGAGCTGTTTTTT; cdr3_aa: CASSGLAGYTGELFF